This paragraph reports one TCR beta chain. This specimen belongs to a study of patients and donors after allogeneic stem cell transplantation. One entry per CDR3 protein results from TCRdb running MiXCR on the RT-PCR reads. This sample has about a million distinct CDR3 sequences, with approximately 18% found just once. The CDR3 runs 14 residues. Trimming cost V 4 bases and J 4 bases, with 14 bases left between them. Germline V CDR1 and CDR2: SGHVS, FNYEAQ. V usage is TRBV7-6 and J usage is TRBJ2-7, with D tentatively TRBD1 or TRBD2 (5 bases each). This TCR derives from a human donor who was either an allogeneic HSCT recipient or a stem cell or donor lymphocyte infusion donor (not recorded which). It is not recorded whose cells these are; they may come from a transplant donor. Sequencing was performed on blood, either unsorted or a sorted T cell fraction (not recorded which). CDR3 sequence: CASSSPGRNYEQYF. The CDR3 bases are TGTGCCAGCAGCTCTCCGGGACGGAATTACGAGCAGTACTTC.